In its sample, the clone carrying this T cell receptor beta chain was seen many times. Its antigen is still unknown. The data are from a study of Graves' ophthalmopathy and Graves' hyperthyroidism. Overall study results and limits: In predicting ophthalmopathy progression, the model reached 65% to 71% sensitivity and 72% to 85% specificity.

Amplified TCR beta CDR3 regions were obtained using RNA transcripts as template. After a first-round RT-PCR with HTBI primers, a second-round multiplex PCR was run. In TCRdb, the multiplex PCR reads were re-called with MiXCR into one record per CDR3 protein. The sample lists just over 600,000 distinct CDR3 sequences, approximately 22% occurring once. The sample was peripheral blood. The clonotype comes from a woman aged 18-29 years with stable Graves' hyperthyroidism. Some clones in this sample may be carry-over from other donors' samples.

CDR3 in amino acids: CASTQGAYGYTF. The CDR3 nucleotides are TGTGCCAGCACGCAGGGGGCGTATGGCTACACCTTC. The chain combines TRBV6-5 with TRBJ1-2, with TRBD1 matching over 8 bases. J gave up 5 bases and V 7 bases, and 3 bases lay outside the gene matches. The germline gives CDR1 MNHEY, CDR2 SVGAGI. The CDR3 loop spans 12 amino acids.